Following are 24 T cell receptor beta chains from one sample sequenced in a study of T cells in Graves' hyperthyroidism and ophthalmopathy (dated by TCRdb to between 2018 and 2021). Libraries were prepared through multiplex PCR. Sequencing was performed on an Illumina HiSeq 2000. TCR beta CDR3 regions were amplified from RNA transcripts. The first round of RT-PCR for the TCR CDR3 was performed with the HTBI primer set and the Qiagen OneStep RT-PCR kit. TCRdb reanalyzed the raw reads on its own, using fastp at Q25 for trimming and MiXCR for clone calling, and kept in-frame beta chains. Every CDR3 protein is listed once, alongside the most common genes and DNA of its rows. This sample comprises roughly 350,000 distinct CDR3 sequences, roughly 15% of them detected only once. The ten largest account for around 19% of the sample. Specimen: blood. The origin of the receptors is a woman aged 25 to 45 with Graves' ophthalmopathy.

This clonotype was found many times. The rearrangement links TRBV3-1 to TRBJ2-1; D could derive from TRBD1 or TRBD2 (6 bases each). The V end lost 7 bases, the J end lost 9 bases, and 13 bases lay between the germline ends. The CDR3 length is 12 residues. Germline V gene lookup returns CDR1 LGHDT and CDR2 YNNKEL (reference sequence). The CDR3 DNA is TGTGCCAGCATAGGGGGAGGCGGTGAGCAGTTCTTC. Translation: CASIGGGGEQFF.

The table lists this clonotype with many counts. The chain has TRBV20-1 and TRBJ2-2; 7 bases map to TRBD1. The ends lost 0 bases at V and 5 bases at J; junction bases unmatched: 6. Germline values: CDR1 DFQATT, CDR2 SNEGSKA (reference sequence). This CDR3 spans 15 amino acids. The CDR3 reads CSARDYQGVTGELFF. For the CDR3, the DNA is TGCAGTGCTAGAGATTATCAGGGGGTGACCGGGGAGCTGTTTTTT.

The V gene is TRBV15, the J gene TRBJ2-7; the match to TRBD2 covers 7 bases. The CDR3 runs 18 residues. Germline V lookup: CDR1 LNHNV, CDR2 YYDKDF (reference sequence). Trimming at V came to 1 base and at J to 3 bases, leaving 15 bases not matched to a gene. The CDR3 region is CATSRVLNWGGTNYEQYF. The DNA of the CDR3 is TGTGCCACCAGCAGAGTCCTTAATTGGGGGGGGACTAACTACGAGCAGTACTTC.

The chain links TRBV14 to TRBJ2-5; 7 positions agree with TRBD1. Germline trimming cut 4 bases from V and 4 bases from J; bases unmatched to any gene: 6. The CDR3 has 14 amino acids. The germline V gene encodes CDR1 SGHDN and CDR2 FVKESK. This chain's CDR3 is CASSPRGLVETQYF. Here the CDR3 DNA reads TGTGCCAGCAGCCCGAGGGGGCTTGTAGAGACCCAGTACTTC.

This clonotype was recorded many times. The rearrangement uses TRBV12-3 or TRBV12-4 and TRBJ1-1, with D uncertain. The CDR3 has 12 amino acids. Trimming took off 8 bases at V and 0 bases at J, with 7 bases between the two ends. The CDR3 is CASSPMNTEAFF. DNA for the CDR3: TGTGCCAGCTCACCGATGAACACTGAAGCTTTCTTT.

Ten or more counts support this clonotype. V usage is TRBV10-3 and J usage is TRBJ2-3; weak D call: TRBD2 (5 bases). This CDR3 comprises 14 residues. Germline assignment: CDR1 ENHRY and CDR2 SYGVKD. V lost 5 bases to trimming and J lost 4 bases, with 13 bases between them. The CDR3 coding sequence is TGTGCCATCAGTTCCGGACTGGAAGCAGATACGCAGTATTTT. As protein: CAISSGLEADTQYF.

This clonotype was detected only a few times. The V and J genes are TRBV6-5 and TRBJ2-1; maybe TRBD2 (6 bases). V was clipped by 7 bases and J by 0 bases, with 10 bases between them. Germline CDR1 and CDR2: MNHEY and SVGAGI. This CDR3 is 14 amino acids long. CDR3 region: CASTRGSSYNEQFF. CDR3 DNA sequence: TGTGCCAGCACCCGGGGGAGCTCCTACAATGAGCAGTTCTTC.

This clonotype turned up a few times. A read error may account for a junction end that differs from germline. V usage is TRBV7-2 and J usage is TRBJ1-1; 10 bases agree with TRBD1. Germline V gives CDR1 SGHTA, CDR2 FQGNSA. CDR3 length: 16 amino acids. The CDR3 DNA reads TGTGCCAGCAGCTGGGACAGGGGCGAAGCGGACACTGACGCTTTCTTT. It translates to CASSWDRGEADTDAFF.

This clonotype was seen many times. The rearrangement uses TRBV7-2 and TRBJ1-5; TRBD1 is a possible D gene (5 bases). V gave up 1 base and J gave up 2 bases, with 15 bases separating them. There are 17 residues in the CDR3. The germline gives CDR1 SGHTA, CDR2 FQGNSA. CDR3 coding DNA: TGTGCCAGCAGCTTAGGGTCCCGGGGGGGTGGCAATCAGCCCCAGCATTTT. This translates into CASSLGSRGGGNQPQHF.

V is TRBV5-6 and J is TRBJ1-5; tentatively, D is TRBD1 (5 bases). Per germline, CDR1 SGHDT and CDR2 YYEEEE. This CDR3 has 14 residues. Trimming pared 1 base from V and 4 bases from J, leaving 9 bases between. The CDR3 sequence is CASSLRQRNQPQHF. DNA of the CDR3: TGTGCCAGCAGCTTGAGACAGAGAAATCAGCCCCAGCATTTT.

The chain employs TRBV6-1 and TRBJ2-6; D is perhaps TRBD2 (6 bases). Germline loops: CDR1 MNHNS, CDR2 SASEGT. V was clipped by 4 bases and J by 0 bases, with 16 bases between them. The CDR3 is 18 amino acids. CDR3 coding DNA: TGTGCCAGCAGTGGCGCAGGGTGGGGACTCTCTGGGGCCAACGTCCTGACTTTC. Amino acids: CASSGAGWGLSGANVLTF.

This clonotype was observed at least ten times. DNA of the CDR3: TGCAGTGCTGACCGGGACAACTCCTACGAGCAGTACTTC. This codes for CSADRDNSYEQYF. The V gene is TRBV20-1, the J gene TRBJ2-7; weak D call: TRBD1 (6 bases). The CDR3 is 13 residues long. With 5 bases removed from V and 0 bases from J, the gap between germline ends came to 11 bases. From germline, CDR1 is DFQATT and CDR2 SNEGSKA (reference sequence).

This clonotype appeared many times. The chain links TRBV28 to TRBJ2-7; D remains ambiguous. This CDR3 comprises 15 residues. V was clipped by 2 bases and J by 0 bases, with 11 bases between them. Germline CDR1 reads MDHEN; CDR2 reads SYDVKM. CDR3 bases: TGTGCCAGCAGTTTAAGGTCAACCCCCTCCTACGAGCAGTACTTC. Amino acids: CASSLRSTPSYEQYF.

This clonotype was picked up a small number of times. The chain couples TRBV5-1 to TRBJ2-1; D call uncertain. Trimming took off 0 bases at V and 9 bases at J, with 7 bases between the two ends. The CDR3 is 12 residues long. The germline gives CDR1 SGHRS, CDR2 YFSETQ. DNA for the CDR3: TGCGCCAGCAGCTTGGCCCGTTCTGAGCAGTTCTTC. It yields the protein CASSLARSEQFF. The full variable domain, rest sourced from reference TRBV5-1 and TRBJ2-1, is KAGVTQTPRYLIKTRGQQVTLSCSPISGHRSVSWYQQTPGQGLQFLFEYFSETQRNKGNFPGRFSGRQFSNSRSEMNVSTLELGDSALYLCASSLARSEQFFGPGTRLTVL.

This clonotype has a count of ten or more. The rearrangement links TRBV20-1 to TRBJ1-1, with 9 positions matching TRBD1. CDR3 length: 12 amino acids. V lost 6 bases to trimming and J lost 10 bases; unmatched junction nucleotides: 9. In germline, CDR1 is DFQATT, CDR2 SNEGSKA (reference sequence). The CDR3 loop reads CSALTGGEVAFF. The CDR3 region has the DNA TGCAGTGCCTTGACAGGGGGAGAGGTAGCTTTCTTT.

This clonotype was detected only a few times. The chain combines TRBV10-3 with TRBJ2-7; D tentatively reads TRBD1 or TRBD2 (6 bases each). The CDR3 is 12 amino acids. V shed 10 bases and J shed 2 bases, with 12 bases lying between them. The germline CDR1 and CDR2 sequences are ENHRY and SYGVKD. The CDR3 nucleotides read TGTGCCACCAAGGGGGGAACCTACGAGCAGTACTTC. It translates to CATKGGTYEQYF.

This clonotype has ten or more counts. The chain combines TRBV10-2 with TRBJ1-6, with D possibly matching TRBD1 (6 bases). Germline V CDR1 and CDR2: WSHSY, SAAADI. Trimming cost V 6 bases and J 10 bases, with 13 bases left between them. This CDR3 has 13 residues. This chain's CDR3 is CASRHRELSPLHF. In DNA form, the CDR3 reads TGCGCCAGCAGGCACAGGGAATTATCACCCCTCCACTTT.

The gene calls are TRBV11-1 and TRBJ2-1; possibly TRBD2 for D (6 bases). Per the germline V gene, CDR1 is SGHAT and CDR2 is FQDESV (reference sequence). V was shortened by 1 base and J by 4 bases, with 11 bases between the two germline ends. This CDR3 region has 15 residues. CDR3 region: CASSLGGEAYNEQFF. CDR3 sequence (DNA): TGTGCCAGCAGCTTAGGCGGGGAAGCTTACAATGAGCAGTTCTTC.

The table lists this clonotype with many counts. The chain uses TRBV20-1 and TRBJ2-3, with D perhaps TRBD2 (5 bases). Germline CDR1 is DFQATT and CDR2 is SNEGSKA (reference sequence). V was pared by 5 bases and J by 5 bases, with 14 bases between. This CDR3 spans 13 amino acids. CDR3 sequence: CSAGLAFGDTQYF. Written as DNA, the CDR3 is TGCAGTGCTGGCCTAGCTTTTGGAGATACGCAGTATTTT.

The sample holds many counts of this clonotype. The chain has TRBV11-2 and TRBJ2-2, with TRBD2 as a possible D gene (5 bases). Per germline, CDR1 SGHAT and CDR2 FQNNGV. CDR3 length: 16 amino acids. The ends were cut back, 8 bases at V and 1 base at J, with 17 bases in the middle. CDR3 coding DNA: TGTGCCAGCTTAACCCTAGAACGGGGGAACACCGGGGAGCTGTTTTTT. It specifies CASLTLERGNTGELFF.

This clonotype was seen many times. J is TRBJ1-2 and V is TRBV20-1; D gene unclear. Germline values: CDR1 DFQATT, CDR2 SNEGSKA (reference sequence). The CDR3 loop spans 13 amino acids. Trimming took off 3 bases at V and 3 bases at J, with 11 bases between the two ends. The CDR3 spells CSASPPAHYGYTF. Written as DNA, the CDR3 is TGCAGTGCTAGTCCGCCAGCACACTATGGCTACACCTTC.

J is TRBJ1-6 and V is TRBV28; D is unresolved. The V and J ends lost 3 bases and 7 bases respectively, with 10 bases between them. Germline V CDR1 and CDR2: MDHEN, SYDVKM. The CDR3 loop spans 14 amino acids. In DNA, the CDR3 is TGTGCCAGCAGTTTGTTGGGGTCCAATTCACCCCTCCACTTT. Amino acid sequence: CASSLLGSNSPLHF.

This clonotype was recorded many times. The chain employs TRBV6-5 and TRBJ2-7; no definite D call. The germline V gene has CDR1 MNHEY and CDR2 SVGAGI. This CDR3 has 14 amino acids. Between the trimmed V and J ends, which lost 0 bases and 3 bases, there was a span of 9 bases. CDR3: CASSYSGQVYEQYF. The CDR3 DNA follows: TGTGCCAGCAGTTACTCGGGTCAAGTCTACGAGCAGTACTTC.

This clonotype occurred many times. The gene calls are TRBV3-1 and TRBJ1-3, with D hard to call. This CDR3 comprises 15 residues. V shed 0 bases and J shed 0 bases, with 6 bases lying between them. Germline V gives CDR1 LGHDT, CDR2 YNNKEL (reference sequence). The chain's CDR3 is CASSQDSLSGNTIYF. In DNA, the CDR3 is TGTGCCAGCAGCCAAGACAGCCTCTCTGGAAACACCATATATTTT.